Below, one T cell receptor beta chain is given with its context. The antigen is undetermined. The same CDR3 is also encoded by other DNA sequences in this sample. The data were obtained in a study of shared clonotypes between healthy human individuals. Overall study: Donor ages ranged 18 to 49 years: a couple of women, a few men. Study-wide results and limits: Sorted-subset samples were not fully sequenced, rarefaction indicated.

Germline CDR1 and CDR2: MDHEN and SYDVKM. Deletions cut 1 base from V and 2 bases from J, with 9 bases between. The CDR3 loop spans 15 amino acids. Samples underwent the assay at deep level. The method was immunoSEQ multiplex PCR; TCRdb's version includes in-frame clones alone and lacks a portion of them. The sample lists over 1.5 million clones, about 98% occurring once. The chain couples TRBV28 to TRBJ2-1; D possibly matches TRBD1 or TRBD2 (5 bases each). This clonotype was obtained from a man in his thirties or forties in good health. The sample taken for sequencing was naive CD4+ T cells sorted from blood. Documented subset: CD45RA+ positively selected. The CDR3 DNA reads TGTGCCAGCAGTTTATCTGGGGGAACCTACAATGAGCAGTTCTTC. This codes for CASSLSGGTYNEQFF.